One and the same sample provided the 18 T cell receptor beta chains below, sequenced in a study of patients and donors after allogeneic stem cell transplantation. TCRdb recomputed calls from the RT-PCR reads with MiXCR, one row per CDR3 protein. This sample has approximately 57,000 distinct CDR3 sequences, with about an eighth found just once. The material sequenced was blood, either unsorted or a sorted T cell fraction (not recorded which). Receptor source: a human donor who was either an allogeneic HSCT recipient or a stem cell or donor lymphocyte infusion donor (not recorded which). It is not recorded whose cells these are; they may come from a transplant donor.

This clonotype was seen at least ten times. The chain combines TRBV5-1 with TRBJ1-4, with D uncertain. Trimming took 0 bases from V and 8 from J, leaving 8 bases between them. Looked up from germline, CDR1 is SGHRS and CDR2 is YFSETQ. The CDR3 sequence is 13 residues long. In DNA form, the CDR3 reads TGCGCCAGCAGCTTGGATTGGGAGGAAAAACTGTTTTTT. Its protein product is CASSLDWEEKLFF.

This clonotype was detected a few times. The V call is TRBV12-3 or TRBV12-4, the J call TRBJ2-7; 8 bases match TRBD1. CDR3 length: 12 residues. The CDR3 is CASSSQGGPLPV. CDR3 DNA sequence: TGTGCCAGCAGTTCACAGGGGGGCCCGCTCCCCGTC.

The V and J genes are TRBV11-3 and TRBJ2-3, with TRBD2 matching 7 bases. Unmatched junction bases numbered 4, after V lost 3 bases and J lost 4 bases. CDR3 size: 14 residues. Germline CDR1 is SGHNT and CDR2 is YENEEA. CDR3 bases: TGTGCCAGCAGCTTCGCGGGAGCCCCAGATACGCAGTATTTT. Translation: CASSFAGAPDTQYF.

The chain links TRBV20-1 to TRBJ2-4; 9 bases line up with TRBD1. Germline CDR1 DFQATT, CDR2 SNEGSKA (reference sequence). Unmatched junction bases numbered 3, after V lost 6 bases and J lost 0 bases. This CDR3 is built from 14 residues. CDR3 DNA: TGCAGTGCCGAGACAGGGGGAGCCAAAAACATTCAGTACTTC. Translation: CSAETGGAKNIQYF.

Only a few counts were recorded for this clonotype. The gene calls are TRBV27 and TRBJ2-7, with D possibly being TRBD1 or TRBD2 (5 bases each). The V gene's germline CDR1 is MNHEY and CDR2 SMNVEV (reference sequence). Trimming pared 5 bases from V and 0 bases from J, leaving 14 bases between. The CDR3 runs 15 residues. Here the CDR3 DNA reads TGTGCCAGCAGTCCCCAGTGGGGACCCTCCTACGAGCAGTACTTC. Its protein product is CASSPQWGPSYEQYF.

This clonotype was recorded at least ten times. The CDR3 protein is CATSDSDWENTQYF. The CDR3 DNA reads as TGTGCCACCAGTGATTCCGACTGGGAGAATACGCAGTATTTT. This sequence joins TRBV24-1 and TRBJ2-3; tentatively, D is TRBD2 (5 bases). CDR1 is KGHDR and CDR2 is SFDVKD in the germline V gene. This CDR3 comprises 14 residues. V lost 2 bases and J lost 7, with 12 bases in between.

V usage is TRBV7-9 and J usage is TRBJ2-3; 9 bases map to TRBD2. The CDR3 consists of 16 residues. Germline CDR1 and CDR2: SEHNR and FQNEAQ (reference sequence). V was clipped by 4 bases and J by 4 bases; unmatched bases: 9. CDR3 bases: TGTGCCAGCAGCTCCCCATTAGCGGGAGTTGCAGATACGCAGTATTTT. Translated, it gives CASSSPLAGVADTQYF.

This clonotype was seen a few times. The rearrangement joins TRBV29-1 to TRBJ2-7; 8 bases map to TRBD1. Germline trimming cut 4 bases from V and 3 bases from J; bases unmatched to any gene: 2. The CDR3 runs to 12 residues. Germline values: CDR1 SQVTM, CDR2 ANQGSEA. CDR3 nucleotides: TGCAGCGTTGCGGGACAGGTCTACGAGCAGTACTTC. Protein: CSVAGQVYEQYF.

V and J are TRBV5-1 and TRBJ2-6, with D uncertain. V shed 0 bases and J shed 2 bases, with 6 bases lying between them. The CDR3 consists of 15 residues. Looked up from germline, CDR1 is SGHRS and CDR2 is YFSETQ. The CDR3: CASSLARAGANVLTF. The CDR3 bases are TGCGCCAGCAGCTTGGCCCGCGCTGGGGCCAACGTCCTGACTTTC. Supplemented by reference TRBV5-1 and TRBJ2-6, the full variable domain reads KAGVTQTPRYLIKTRGQQVTLSCSPISGHRSVSWYQQTPGQGLQFLFEYFSETQRNKGNFPGRFSGRQFSNSRSEMNVSTLELGDSALYLCASSLARAGANVLTFGAGSRLTVL.

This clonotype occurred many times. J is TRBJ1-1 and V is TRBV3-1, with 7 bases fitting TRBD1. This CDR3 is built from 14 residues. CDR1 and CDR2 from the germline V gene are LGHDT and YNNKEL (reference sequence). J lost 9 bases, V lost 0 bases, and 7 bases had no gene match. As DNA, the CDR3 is TGTGCCAGCAGCCAAGATGCAGGGGGGACAAAAGCTTTCTTT. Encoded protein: CASSQDAGGTKAFF.

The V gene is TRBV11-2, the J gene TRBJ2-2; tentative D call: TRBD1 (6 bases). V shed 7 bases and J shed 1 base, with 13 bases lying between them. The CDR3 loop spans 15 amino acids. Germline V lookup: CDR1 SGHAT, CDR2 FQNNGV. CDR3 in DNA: TGTGCCAGCACCATGGACAGCCTGAACACCGGGGAGCTGTTTTTT. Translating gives CASTMDSLNTGELFF.

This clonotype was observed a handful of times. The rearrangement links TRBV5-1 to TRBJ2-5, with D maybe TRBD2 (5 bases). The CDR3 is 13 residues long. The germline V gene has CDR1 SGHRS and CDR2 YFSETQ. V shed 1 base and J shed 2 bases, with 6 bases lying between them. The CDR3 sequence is CASSLPGQETQYF. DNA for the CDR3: TGCGCCAGCAGCTTGCCGGGACAAGAGACCCAGTACTTC. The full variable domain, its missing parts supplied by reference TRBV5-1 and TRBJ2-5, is KAGVTQTPRYLIKTRGQQVTLSCSPISGHRSVSWYQQTPGQGLQFLFEYFSETQRNKGNFPGRFSGRQFSNSRSEMNVSTLELGDSALYLCASSLPGQETQYFGPGTRLLVL.

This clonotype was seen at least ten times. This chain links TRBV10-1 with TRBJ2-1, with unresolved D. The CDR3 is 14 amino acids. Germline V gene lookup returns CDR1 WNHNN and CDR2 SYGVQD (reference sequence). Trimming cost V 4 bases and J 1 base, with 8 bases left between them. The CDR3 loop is CASSGRTSYNEQFF. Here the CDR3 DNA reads TGCGCCAGCAGTGGACGTACTTCCTACAATGAGCAGTTCTTC.

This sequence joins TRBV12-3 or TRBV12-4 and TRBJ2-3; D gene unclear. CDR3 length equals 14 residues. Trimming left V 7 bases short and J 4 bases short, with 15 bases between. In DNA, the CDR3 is TGTGCCAGCATCCACTCCGCCTCCCCAGATACGCAGTATTTT. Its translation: CASIHSASPDTQYF.

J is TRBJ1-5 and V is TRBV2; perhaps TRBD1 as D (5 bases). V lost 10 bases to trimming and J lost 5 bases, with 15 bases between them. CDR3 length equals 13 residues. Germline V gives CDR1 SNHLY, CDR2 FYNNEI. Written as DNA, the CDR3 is TGTGCCACCTCGACAGTTGGGGATCAGCCCCAGCATTTT. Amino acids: CATSTVGDQPQHF.

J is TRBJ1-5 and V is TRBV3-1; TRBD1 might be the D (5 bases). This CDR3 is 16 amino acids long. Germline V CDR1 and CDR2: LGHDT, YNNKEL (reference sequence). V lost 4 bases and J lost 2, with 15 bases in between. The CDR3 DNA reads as TGTGCCAGCAGCCTTTCTTGGGACGTGGGCAATCAGCCCCAGCATTTT. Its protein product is CASSLSWDVGNQPQHF.

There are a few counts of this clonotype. The CDR3 loop reads CASSLMETQYF. The CDR3 bases are TGCGCCAGCAGCTTGATGGAGACCCAGTACTTC. This chain uses TRBV5-1 with TRBJ2-5; D gene ambiguous. CDR1 and CDR2 (germline): SGHRS, YFSETQ. The CDR3 extends over 11 amino acids. Trimming shortened V by 1 base and J by 5 bases, and 3 bases separated the two germline ends.

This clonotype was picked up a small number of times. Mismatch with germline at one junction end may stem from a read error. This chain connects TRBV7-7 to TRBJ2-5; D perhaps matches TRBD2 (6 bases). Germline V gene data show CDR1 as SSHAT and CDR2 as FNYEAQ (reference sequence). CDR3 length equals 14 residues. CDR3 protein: CASSYEGLSETQYF. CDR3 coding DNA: TGTGCTAGCAGCTACGAGGGACTCTCCGAGACCCAGTACTTC.